These T cell receptor beta chains were read from a single sample in a study of cytomegalovirus exposure and HLA in healthy donors. Produced via immunoSEQ multiplex PCR; TCRdb's table is partial and in-frame only. The table records under 170,000 clones, 63% of them present only once. Sequenced material: PBMCs. The origin of the receptors is a woman in her fifties or sixties in good health and CMV-seropositive. Each CDR3 is given with its conserved first and last residue. D genes are given only for firm matches. A row's size may be missing; if present it is once, few, many or a size class.

cdr3_length clone_size j_call d_call v_call cdr3_nt cdr3_aa
15 - TRBJ2-1 - TRBV6-5 TGTGCCAGCATCCCCTCGGGGAGCAGTGTTAATGAGCAGTTCTTC CASIPSGSSVNEQFF
14 - TRBJ2-7 - TRBV28 TGTGCCAGCAGTCCCCAGGGAATTGCCTACGAGCAGTACTTC CASSPQGIAYEQYF
16 - TRBJ2-5 TRBD2 TRBV18 TGTGCCAGCTCACCAACGCGGAGGAGCGGGGAAGAGACCCAGTACTTC CASSPTRRSGEETQYF
13 few TRBJ1-1 - TRBV10-2 TGCGCCAGCAGTGGACAGATGAACACTGAAGCTTTCTTT CASSGQMNTEAFF
15 - TRBJ2-5 TRBD1 TRBV6-5 TGTGCCAGCAGTTTAAACAGGGGAAACCAAGAGACCCAGTACTTC CASSLNRGNQETQYF
15 few TRBJ2-1 - TRBV28 TGTGCCAGCAGACGTCAGGGGAGGGATTACAATGAGCAGTTCTTC CASRRQGRDYNEQFF
14 - TRBJ1-4 TRBD1 TRBV7-9 TGTGCCAGCCTCCGGACAGGGACTAATGAAAAACTGTTTTTT CASLRTGTNEKLFF
13 - TRBJ2-2 - TRBV15 TGTGCCACCAGCGAGACAGGCCCCGGGGAGCTGTTTTTT CATSETGPGELFF
14 few TRBJ2-1 TRBD2 TRBV5-1 TGCGCCAGCAGCTTGGGGGGACTAGATAATGAGCAGTTCTTC CASSLGGLDNEQFF
16 few TRBJ1-6 TRBD1 TRBV4-2 TGTGCCAGCAGCCAAGTGTTGGGGACAGATAATTCACCCCTCCACTTT CASSQVLGTDNSPLHF
14 - TRBJ2-7 TRBD1 TRBV5-8 TGTGCCAGCAGCTTAGACAGGGAATCTCGTAGGCCGTACTTC CASSLDRESRRPYF
15 - TRBJ1-5 TRBD1 TRBV18 TGTGCCAGCTCAACCGGGACAGGTGATTATCAGCCCCAGCATTTT CASSTGTGDYQPQHF
15 - TRBJ2-2 - TRBV30 TGTGCCTGGCTTGGGTTAGACAGTAACACCGGGGAGCTGTTTTTT CAWLGLDSNTGELFF
17 - TRBJ2-1 TRBD2 TRBV18 TGTGCCAGCTCACCTTCTAGCGGGAGGGCCTCCTACAATGAGCAGTTCTTC CASSPSSGRASYNEQFF
17 few TRBJ2-3 - TRBV6-1 TGTGCCAGCAGTGAACGAACGACAGGAGCTGTCACAGATACGCAGTATTTT CASSERTTGAVTDTQYF
13 few TRBJ1-5 - TRBV5-1 TGCGCCAGCAGCCTTGAACAGGGACAGCCCCAGCATTTT CASSLEQGQPQHF
21 - TRBJ2-1 TRBD2 TRBV4-1 TGCGCCAGCAGCCAAGAAGCCGGGGGGCGCCTAGCGGGAGCCAACTACAATGAGCAGTTCTTC CASSQEAGGRLAGANYNEQFF
12 - TRBJ2-3 - TRBV19 TGTGCCAGTAGTACCGGCGGAGATACGCAGTATTTT CASSTGGDTQYF
16 - TRBJ2-1 TRBD2 TRBV7-2 TGTGCCAGCAGCGCCATACTAGCGGGCCTGTACAATGAGCAGTTCTTC CASSAILAGLYNEQFF
15 few TRBJ1-2 TRBD1 TRBV28 TGTGCCAGCAGTCGGCCTTCAGGGGGTGGCTATGGCTACACCTTC CASSRPSGGGYGYTF
17 - TRBJ2-3 TRBD2 TRBV7-9 TGTGCCAGCAGCTCGGGACTAGCGGGGGTCGAGGCAGATACGCAGTATTTT CASSSGLAGVEADTQYF
12 - TRBJ2-7 - TRBV11-2 TGTGCCAGCAGCTTCGGGGGAGAGCAGCAGTACTTC CASSFGGEQQYF
13 few TRBJ2-1 - TRBV7-9 TGTGCCAGCACCCCGGGATGGGATTCTGAGCAGTTCTTC CASTPGWDSEQFF
14 - TRBJ2-7 TRBD2 TRBV9 TGTGCCAGCAGCGTCGGACCTAGCGGAGGTGAGCAGTACTTC CASSVGPSGGEQYF
14 - TRBJ2-7 - TRBV7-2 TGTGCCAGCAGCCGGGACAAAAACTACTACGAGCAGTACTTC CASSRDKNYYEQYF
14 - TRBJ2-7 TRBD1 TRBV7-6 TGTGCCAGCAGTCGGCCAGGACAGGGGGTCGAGCAGTACTTC CASSRPGQGVEQYF